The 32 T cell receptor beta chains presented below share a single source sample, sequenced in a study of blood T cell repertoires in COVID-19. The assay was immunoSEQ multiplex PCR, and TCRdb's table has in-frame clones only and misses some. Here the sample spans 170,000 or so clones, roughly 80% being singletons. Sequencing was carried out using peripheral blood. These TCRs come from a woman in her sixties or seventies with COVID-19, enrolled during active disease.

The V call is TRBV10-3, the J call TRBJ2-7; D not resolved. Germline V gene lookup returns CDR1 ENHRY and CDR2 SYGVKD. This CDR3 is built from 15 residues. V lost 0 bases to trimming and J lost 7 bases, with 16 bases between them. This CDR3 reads CAISESDTPGREQYF. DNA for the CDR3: TGTGCCATCAGTGAGTCCGACACCCCTGGGCGAGAGCAGTACTTC.

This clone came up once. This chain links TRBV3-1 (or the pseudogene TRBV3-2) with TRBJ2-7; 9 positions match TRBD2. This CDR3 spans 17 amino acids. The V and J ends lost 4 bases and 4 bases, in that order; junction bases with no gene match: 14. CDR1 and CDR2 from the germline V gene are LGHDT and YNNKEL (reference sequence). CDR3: CASSPPVSRGRVYEQYF. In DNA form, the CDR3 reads TGTGCCAGCAGCCCCCCAGTGAGTCGCGGGAGGGTATACGAGCAGTACTTC.

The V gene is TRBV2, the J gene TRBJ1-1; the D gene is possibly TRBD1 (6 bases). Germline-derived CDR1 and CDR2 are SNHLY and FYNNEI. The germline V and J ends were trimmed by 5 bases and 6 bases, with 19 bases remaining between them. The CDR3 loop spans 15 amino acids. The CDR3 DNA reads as TGTGCCAGCAGTCTACACAGGGATTCCTACGCTGAAGCTTTCTTT. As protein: CASSLHRDSYAEAFF.

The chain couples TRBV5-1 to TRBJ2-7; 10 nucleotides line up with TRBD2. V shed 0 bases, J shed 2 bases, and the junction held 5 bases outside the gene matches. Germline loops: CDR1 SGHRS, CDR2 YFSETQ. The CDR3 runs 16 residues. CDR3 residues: CASSLELAGPPYEQYF. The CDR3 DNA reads TGCGCCAGCAGCTTGGAACTAGCGGGACCCCCCTACGAGCAGTACTTC.

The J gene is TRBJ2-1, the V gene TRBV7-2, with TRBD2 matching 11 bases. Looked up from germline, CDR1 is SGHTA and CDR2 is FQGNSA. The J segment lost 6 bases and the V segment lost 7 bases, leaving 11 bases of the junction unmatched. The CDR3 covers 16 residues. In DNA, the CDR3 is TGTGCCAGCAAAAGGACTAGCGGGCGGGGAACCAATGAGCAGTTCTTC. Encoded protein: CASKRTSGRGTNEQFF.

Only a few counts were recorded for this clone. This CDR3 is CASSTRAGGTEAFF. In DNA form, the CDR3 reads TGTGCCAGCAGCACCCGGGCCGGGGGGACTGAAGCTTTCTTT. The chain has TRBV6-2 or TRBV6-3 and TRBJ1-1, with a tentative D call TRBD1 (5 bases). The CDR3 totals 14 residues. V lost 6 bases, J lost 5 bases, and 16 bases lay in between. CDR1 MNHEY and CDR2 SVGEGT come from the germline V gene.

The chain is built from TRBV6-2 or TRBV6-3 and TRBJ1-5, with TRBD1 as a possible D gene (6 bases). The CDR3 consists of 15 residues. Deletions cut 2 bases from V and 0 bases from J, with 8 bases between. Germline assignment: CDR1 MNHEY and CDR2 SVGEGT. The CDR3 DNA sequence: TGTGCCAGCAGTTACCGGGACATTAGCAATCAGCCCCAGCATTTT. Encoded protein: CASSYRDISNQPQHF.

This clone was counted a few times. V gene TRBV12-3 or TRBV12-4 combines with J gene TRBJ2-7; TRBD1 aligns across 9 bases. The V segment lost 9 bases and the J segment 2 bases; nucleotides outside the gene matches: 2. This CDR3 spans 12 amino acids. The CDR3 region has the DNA TGTGCCAGTCGGGACAGGGCCTACGAGCAGTACTTC. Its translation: CASRDRAYEQYF.

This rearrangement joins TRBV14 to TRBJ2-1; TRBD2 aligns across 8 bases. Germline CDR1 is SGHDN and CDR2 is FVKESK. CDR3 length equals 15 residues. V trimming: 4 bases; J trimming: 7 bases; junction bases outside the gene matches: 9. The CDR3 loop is CASSLLAGNVNEQFF. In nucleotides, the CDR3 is TGTGCCAGCAGCCTATTAGCGGGAAATGTTAATGAGCAGTTCTTC.

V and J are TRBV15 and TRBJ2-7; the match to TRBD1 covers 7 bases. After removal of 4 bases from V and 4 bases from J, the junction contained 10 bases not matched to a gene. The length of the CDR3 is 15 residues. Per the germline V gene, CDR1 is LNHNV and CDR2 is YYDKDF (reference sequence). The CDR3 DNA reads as TGTGCCACCAGCAAAGGGGGCTCCCAGCCTTACGAGCAGTACTTC. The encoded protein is CATSKGGSQPYEQYF. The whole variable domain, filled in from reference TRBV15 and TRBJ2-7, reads DAMVIQNPRYQVTQFGKPVTLSCSQTLNHNVMYWYQQKSSQAPKLLFHYYDKDFNNEADTPDNFQSRRPNTSFCFLDIRSPGLGDTAMYLCATSKGGSQPYEQYFGPGTRLTVT.

CDR3 loop: CASSSGGSGRGQYF. The DNA for the CDR3 is TGTGCCAGCAGCTCAGGAGGCAGCGGGAGAGGGCAGTACTTC. This chain links TRBV7-2 with TRBJ2-7; 8 positions agree with TRBD2. With V trimmed by 4 bases and J by 9 bases, 11 bases remained unmatched. The CDR3 has 14 residues. Germline-derived CDR1 and CDR2 are SGHTA and FQGNSA.

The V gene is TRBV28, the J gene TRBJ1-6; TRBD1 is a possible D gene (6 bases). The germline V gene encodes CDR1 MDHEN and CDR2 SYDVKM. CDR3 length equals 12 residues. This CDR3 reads CGSRTVNSPLHF. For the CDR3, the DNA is TGTGGAAGTCGGACAGTTAATTCACCCCTCCACTTT.

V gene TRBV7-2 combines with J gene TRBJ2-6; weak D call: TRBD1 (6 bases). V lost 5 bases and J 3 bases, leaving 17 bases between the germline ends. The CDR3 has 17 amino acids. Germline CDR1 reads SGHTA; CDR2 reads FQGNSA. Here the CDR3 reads CASSPVGANLGANVLTF. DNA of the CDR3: TGTGCCAGCAGCCCCGTGGGGGCAAACCTTGGGGCCAACGTCCTGACTTTC.

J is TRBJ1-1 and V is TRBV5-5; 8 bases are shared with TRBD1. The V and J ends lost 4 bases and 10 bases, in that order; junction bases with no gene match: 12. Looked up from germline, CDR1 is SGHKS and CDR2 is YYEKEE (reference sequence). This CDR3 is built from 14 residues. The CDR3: CASSLDRARDRAFF. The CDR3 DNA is TGTGCCAGCAGCCTGGACAGGGCGAGGGACAGAGCTTTCTTT.

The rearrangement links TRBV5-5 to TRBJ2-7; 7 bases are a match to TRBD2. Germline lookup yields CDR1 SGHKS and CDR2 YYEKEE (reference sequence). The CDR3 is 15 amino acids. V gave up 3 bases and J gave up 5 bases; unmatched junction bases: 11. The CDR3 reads CASSSPPRGGHEQYF. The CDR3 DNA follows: TGTGCCAGCAGCTCCCCCCCCCGCGGGGGTCACGAGCAGTACTTC.

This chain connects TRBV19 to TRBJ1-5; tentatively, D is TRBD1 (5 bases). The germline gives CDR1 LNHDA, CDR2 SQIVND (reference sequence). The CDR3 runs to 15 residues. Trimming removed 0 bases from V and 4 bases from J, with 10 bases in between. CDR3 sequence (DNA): TGTGCCAGTAGTATAGAAGGGTCAGGGAATCAGCCCCAGCATTTT. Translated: CASSIEGSGNQPQHF.

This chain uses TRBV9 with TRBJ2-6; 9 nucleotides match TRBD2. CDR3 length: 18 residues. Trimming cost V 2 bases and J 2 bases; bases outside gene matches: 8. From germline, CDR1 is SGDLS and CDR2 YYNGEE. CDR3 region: CASSVSGSFGTGANVLTF. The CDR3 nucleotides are TGTGCCAGCAGCGTTAGCGGGAGCTTTGGGACTGGGGCCAACGTCCTGACTTTC.

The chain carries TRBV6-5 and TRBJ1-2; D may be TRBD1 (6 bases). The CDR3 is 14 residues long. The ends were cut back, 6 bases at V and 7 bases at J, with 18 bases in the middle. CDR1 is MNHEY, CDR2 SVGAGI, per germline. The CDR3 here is CASRPPGQPSGYTF. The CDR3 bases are TGTGCCAGCAGACCCCCGGGACAACCTTCTGGCTACACCTTC.

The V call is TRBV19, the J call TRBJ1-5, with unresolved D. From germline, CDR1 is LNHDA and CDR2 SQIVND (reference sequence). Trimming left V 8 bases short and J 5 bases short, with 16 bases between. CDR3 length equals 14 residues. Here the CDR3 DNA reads TGTGCCAGTGTACTAAGGACTTATGATCAGCCCCAGCATTTT. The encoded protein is CASVLRTYDQPQHF.

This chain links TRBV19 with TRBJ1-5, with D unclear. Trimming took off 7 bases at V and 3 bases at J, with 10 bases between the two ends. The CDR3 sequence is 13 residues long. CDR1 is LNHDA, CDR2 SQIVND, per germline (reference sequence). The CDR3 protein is CASNGRDNQPQHF. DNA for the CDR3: TGTGCCAGTAACGGGCGGGACAATCAGCCCCAGCATTTT.

The chain's CDR3 is CASSLVREQGNEQFF. The CDR3 region has the DNA TGTGCCAGCAGCTTAGTGCGGGAGCAAGGGAATGAGCAGTTCTTC. The chain couples TRBV7-2 to TRBJ2-1; 7 bases line up with TRBD2. CDR3 length: 15 residues. Germline V CDR1 and CDR2: SGHTA, FQGNSA. J lost 7 bases, V lost 1 base, and 7 bases had no gene match.

CDR3 sequence (DNA): TGTGCCAGCTCACCACCGGGCCCCTACGAGCAGTACTTC. As protein: CASSPPGPYEQYF. The chain joins TRBV18 to TRBJ2-7; D not resolved. V was clipped by 0 bases and J by 2 bases, with 5 bases between them. Germline-derived CDR1 and CDR2 are KGHSH and LQKENI. The CDR3 is 13 residues long.

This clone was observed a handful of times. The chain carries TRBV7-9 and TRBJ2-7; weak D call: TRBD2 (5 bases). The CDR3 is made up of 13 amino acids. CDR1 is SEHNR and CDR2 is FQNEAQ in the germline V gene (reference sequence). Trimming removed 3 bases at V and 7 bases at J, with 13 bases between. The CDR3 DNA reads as TGTGCCAGCAGCTTGGGAGCCCTTGGGGAGCAGTACTTC. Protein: CASSLGALGEQYF.

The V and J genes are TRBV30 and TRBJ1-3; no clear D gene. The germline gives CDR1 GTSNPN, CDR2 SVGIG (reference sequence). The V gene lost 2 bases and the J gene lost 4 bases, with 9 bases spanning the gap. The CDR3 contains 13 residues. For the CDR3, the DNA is TGTGCCTGGAGTTGGGGAGCGGGAAACACCATATATTTT. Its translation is CAWSWGAGNTIYF.

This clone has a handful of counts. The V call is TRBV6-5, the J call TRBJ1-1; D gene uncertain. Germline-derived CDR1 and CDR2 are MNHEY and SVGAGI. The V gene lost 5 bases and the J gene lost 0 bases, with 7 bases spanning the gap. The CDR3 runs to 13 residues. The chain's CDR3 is CASSPMMNTEAFF. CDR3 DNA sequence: TGTGCCAGCAGTCCTATGATGAACACTGAAGCTTTCTTT.

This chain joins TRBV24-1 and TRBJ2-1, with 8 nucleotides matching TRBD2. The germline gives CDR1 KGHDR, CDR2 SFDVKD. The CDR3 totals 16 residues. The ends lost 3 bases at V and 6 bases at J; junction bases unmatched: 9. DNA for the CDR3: TGTGCCACCAGTGATCCTGCAGTGGGGACTAGCAATGAGCAGTTCTTC. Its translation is CATSDPAVGTSNEQFF.

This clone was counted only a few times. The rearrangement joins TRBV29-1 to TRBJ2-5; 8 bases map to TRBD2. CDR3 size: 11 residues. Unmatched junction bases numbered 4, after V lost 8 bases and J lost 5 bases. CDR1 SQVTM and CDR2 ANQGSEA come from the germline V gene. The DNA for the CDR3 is TGCAGCTCCGGACTAGCTGAGACCCAGTACTTC. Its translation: CSSGLAETQYF.

The CDR3 loop is CASSEAGTTLHF. The DNA of the CDR3 is TGTGCCAGCAGTGAAGCGGGGACAACACTCCACTTT. The gene calls are TRBV2 and TRBJ1-6, with TRBD1 as a possible D gene (6 bases). The CDR3 contains 12 residues. Germline CDR1 is SNHLY and CDR2 is FYNNEI. The V and J ends lost 0 bases and 16 bases respectively, with 10 bases between them. The variable domain in full, completed from reference TRBV2 and TRBJ1-6, reads EPEVTQTPSHQVTQMGQEVILRCVPISNHLYFYWYRQILGQKVEFLVSFYNNEISEKSEIFDDQFSVERPDGSNFTLKIRSTKLEDSAMYFCASSEAGTTLHFGNGTRLTVT.

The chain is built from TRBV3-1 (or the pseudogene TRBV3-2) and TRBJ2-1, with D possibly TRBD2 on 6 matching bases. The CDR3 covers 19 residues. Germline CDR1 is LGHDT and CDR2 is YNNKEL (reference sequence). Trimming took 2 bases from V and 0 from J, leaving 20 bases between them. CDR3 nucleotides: TGTGCCAGCAGCCAAAGTTGGGGTAGAACTAGCCGCTCCTACAATGAGCAGTTCTTC. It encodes CASSQSWGRTSRSYNEQFF.

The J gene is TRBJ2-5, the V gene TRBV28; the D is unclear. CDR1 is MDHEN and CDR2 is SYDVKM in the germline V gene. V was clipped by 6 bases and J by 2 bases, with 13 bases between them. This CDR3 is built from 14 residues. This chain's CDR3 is CASRTTSGQETQYF. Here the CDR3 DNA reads TGTGCCAGCAGAACGACTTCCGGTCAAGAGACCCAGTACTTC.

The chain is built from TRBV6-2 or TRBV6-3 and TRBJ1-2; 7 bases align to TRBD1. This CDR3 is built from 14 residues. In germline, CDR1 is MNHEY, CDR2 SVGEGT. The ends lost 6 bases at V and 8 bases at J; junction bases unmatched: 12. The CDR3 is CASSDRTGPMGYTF. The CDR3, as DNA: TGTGCCAGCAGCGATCGGACAGGACCTATGGGCTACACCTTC.

The CDR3 coding sequence is TGTGCCACTAAGACAGGGTCCGGGGAGCTGTTTTTT. Amino acid sequence: CATKTGSGELFF. J is TRBJ2-2 and V is TRBV10-3; 7 nucleotides line up with TRBD1. The CDR3 length is 12 residues. V shed 10 bases and J 6 bases; nucleotides not matched to a gene: 5. Germline V gene sequence: CDR1 ENHRY, CDR2 SYGVKD.